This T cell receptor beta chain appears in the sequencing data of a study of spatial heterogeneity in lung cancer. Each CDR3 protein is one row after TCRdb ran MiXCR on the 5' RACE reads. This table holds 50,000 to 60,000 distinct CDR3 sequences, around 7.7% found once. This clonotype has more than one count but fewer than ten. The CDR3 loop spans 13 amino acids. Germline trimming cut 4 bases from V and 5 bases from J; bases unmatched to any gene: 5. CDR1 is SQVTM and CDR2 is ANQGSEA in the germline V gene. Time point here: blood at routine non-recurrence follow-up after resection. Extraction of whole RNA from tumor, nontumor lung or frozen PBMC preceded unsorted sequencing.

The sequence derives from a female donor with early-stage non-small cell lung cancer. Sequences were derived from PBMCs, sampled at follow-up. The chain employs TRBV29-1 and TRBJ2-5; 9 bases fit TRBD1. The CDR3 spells CSVGDRVGETQYF. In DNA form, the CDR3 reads TGCAGCGTTGGGGACAGGGTGGGGGAGACCCAGTACTTC.